This record covers a single T cell receptor beta chain. Clones were sequenced by immunoSEQ multiplex PCR, and TCRdb holds only the in-frame ones, with some missing. In the table there are tens of thousands of clones, just under 80% of which are singletons. Trimming took 4 bases from V and 8 from J, leaving 22 bases between them. The length of the CDR3 is 16 residues. From germline, CDR1 is MGHRA and CDR2 YSYEKL. The data were obtained in a study of T cell responses to AZD1222 COVID-19 vaccine. This sequence originates from an adult in good health. V gene TRBV4-1 combines with J gene TRBJ2-3; TRBD1 is a possible D gene (6 bases). The starting material was peripheral blood, obtained on day 0 of AZD1222 vaccination. CDR3 in amino acids: CASSLRDTLSTGTQYF. The CDR3, as DNA: TGCGCCAGCAGCCTCCGGGACACCTTATCTACGGGTACGCAGTATTTT.